This TCR beta chain was captured in a study of regulatory T cells in long-lasting Graves disease. For TCR beta, libraries came from iRepertoire HTBI primers and Arm-PCR of CDR3 regions. TCRdb passed the multiplex PCR reads through MiXCR, listing each CDR3 protein once. This sample has more than 350,000 distinct CDR3 sequences; 21% occur once, and the top ten carry around 15%. Findings and caveats of the study: For persistent Graves' patients, TCR diversity was lower than for newly diagnosed ones. Sharing of public clonotypes was greater in persistent patients (roughly 2,600) than in new patients (around 890).

A note on this clonotype: Antigen: not known.

The time point denotes: persistent/refractory GD, antithyroid drugs over 5 years with positive TRAb. Preparation of the TCR library used RNA extracted from PBMCs. American Thyroid Association guidelines served as the basis for diagnosing Graves' disease. Sequences were derived from peripheral blood mononuclear cells (PBMCs), sampled when the disease was refractory, from a patient treated with antithyroid drugs. This TCR derives from a female donor with Graves disease.

The CDR3 DNA follows: TGTGCCAGCAGAAGCGATCGATACCGGGACAGGGGTATCGGTTCACCCCTCCACTTT. Amino acids: CASRSDRYRDRGIGSPLHF. The J gene is TRBJ1-6, the V gene TRBV6-1; 10 bases align to TRBD1. Germline V lookup: CDR1 MNHNS, CDR2 SASEGT. The CDR3 extends over 19 amino acids. V dropped 6 bases and J dropped 9; count of bases not matched to a gene: 20.